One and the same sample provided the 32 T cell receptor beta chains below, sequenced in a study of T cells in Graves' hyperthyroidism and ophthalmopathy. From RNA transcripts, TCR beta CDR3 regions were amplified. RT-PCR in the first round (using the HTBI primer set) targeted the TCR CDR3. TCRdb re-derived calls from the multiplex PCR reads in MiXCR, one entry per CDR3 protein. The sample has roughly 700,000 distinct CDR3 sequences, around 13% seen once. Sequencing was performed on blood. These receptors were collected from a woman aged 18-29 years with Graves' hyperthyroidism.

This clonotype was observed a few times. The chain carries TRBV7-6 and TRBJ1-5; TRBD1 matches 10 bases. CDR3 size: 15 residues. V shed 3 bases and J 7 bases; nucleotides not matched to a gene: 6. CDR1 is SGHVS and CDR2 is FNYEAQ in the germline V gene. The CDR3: CASSLGTGAGQPQHF. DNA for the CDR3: TGTGCCAGCAGCTTGGGGACAGGGGCAGGACAGCCCCAGCATTTT.

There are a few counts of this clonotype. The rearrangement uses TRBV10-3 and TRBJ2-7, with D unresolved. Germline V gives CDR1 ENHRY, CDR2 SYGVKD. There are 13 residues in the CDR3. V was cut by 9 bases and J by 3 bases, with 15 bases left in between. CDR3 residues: CAILPDSGYEQYF. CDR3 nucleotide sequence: TGTGCCATACTTCCCGACTCGGGCTACGAGCAGTACTTC.

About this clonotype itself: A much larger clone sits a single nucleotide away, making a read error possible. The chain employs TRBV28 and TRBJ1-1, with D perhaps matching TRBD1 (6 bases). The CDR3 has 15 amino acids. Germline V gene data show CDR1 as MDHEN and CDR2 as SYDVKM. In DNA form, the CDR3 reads TGTGCCAGCACTCGGGGGCTAATAATGAACGCTGAAGCTTTCTTT. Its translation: CASTRGLIMNAEAFF.

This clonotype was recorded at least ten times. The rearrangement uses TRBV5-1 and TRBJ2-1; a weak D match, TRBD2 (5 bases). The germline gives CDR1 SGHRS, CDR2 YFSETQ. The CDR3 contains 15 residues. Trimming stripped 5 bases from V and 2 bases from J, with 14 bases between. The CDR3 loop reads CASRPNSGTYNEQFF. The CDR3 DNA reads TGCGCCAGCAGACCCAACAGCGGAACCTACAATGAGCAGTTCTTC.

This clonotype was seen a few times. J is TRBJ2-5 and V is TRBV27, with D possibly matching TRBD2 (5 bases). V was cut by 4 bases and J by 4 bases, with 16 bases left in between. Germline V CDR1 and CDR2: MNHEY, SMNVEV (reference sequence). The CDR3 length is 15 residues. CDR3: CASSSFGELAETQYF. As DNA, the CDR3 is TGTGCCAGCAGTTCATTCGGAGAGCTAGCAGAGACCCAGTACTTC.

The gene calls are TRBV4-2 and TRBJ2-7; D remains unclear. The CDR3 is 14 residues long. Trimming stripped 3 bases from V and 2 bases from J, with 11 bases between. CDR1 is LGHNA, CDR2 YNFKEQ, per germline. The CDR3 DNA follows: TGTGCCAGCAGCCATCCCGGACCAACCTACGAGCAGTACTTC. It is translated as CASSHPGPTYEQYF.

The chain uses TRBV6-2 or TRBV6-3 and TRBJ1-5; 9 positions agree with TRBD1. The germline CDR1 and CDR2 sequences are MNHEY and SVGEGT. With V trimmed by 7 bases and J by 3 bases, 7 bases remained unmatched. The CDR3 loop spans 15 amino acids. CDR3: CASNTGGSHNQPQHF. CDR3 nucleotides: TGTGCCAGCAATACAGGGGGCTCTCACAATCAGCCCCAGCATTTT.

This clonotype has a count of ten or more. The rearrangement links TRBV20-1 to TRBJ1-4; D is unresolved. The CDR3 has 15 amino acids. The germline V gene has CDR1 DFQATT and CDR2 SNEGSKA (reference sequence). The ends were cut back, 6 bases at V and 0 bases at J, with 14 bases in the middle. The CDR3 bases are TGCAGTGCCATCGACCCAGTTGCAACTAATGAAAAACTGTTTTTT. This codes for CSAIDPVATNEKLFF.

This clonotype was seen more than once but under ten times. CDR3 protein: CAGGGQYSQPQHF. The CDR3 coding sequence is TGTGCCGGGGGGGGACAGTACAGTCAGCCCCAGCATTTT. The chain combines TRBV6-1 with TRBJ1-5, with 7 bases identical to TRBD1. The V gene's germline CDR1 is MNHNS and CDR2 SASEGT. This CDR3 has 13 amino acids. Losses at the gene ends were 11 bases for V and 6 bases for J; bases not matched to a gene: 10.

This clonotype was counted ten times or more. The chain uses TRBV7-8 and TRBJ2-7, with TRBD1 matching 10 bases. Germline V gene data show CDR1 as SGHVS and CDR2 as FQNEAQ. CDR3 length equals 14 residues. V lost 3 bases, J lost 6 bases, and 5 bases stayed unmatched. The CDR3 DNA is TGTGCCAGCAGCTTTAGACAGGGGGCGGGCGAGCAGTACTTC. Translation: CASSFRQGAGEQYF.

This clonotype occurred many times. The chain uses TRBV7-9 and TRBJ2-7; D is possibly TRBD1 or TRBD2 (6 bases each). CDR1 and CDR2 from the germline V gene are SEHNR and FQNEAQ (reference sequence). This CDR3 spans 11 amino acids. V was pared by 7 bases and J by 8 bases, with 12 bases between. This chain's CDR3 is CASMIGGQQYF. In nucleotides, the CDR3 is TGTGCCAGCATGATTGGGGGGCAGCAGTACTTC.

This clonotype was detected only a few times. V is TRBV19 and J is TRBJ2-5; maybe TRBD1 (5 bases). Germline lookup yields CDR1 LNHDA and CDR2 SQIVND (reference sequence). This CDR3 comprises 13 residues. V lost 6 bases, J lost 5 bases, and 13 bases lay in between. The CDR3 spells CASREDSTETQYF. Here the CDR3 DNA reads TGTGCCAGTAGGGAAGACAGTACGGAGACCCAGTACTTC.

CDR3 protein: CASRIFRDTNQPQHF. The DNA for the CDR3 is TGTGCCAGCAGGATATTCCGGGACACCAATCAGCCCCAGCATTTT. The rearrangement uses TRBV6-1 and TRBJ1-5; possible D gene TRBD1, 6 bases. The CDR3 runs to 15 residues. Between the trimmed V and J ends, which lost 6 bases and 3 bases, there was a span of 15 bases. Germline V CDR1 and CDR2: MNHNS, SASEGT.

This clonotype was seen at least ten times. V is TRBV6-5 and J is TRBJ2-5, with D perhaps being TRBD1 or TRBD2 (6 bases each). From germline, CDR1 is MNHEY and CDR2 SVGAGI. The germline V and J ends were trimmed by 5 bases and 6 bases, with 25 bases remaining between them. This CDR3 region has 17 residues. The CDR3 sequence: CASSPSDKGGNVKTQYF. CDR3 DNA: TGTGCCAGCAGTCCTTCCGATAAGGGGGGTAACGTAAAGACCCAGTACTTC.

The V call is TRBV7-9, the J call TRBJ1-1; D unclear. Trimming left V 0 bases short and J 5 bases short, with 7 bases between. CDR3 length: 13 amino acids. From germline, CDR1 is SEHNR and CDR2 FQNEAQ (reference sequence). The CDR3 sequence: CASSLAARTEAFF. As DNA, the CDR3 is TGTGCCAGCAGCTTAGCGGCGAGGACTGAAGCTTTCTTT.

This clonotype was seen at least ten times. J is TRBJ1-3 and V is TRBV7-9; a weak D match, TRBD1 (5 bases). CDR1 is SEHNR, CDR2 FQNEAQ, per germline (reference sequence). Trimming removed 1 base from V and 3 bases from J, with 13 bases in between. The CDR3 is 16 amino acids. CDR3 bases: TGTGCCAGCAGCTTAGAGGACATGAGGCTTGGAAACACCATATATTTT. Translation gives CASSLEDMRLGNTIYF.

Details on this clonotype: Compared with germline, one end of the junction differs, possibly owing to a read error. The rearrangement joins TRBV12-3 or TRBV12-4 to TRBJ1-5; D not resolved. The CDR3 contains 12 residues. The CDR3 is CTSSPGNQPQHF. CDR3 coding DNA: TGTACCAGCAGTCCCGGAAATCAGCCCCAGCATTTT.

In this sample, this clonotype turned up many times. CDR3 bases: TGTGCCAGCAGCCGGAAGGGGTGGGCTTCGGACACTGAAGCTTTCTTT. This translates into CASSRKGWASDTEAFF. The V call is TRBV3-1, the J call TRBJ1-1, with D possibly matching TRBD1 (5 bases). The V end was cut by 4 bases, the J end by 3 bases, with 18 bases between. The CDR3 sequence is 16 residues long. Per germline, CDR1 LGHDT and CDR2 YNNKEL (reference sequence).

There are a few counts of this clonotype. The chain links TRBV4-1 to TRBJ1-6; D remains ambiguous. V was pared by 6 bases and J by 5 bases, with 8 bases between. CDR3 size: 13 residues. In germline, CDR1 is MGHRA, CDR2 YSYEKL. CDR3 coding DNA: TGCGCCAGCAGACGGGAGGATAATTCACCCCTCCACTTT. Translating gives CASRREDNSPLHF.

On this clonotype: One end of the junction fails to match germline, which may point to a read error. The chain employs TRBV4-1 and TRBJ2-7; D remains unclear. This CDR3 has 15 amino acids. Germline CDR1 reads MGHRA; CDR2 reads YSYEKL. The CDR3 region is CAGSQTADISYEQYF. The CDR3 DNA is TGCGCCGGCAGCCAGACGGCCGACATTTCCTACGAGCAGTACTTC.

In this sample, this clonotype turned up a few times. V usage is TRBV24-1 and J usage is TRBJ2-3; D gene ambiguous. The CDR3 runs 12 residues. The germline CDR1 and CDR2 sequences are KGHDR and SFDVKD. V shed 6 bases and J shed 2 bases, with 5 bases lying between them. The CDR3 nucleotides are TGTGCCACCAGTCAGAACACAGATACGCAGTATTTT. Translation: CATSQNTDTQYF.

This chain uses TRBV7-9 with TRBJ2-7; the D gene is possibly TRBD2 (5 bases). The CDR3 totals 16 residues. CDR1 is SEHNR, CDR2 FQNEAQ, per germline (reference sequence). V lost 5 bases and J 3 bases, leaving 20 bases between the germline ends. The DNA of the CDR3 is TGTGCCAGCAGCCCCGGGATCCTAAGCGTTCACTACGAGCAGTACTTC. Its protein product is CASSPGILSVHYEQYF.

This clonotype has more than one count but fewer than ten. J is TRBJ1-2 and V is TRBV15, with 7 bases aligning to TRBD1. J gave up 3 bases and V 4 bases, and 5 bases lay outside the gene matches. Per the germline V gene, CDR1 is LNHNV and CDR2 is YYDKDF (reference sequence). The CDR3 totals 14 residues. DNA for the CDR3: TGTGCCACCAGCACCAGGGGGAGGGACTATGGCTACACCTTC. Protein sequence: CATSTRGRDYGYTF.

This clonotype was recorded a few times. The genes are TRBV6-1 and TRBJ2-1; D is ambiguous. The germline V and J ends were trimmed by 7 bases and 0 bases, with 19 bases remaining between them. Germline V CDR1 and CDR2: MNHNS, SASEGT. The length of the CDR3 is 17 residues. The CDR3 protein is CASKPGGPVGSYNEQFF. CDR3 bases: TGTGCCAGCAAACCAGGTGGACCAGTAGGCTCCTACAATGAGCAGTTCTTC.

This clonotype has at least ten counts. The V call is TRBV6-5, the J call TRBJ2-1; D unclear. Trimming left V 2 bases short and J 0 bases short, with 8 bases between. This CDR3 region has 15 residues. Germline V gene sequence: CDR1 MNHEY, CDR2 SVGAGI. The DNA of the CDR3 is TGTGCCAGCAGTTACCGAGACCTCTCCTACAATGAGCAGTTCTTC. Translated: CASSYRDLSYNEQFF.

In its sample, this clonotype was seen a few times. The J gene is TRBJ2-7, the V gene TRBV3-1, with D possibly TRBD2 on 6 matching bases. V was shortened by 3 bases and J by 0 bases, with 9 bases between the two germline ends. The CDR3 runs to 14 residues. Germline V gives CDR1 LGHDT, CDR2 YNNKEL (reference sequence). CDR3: CASSHGGSSYEQYF. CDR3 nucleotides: TGTGCCAGCAGCCACGGGGGTAGCTCCTACGAGCAGTACTTC.

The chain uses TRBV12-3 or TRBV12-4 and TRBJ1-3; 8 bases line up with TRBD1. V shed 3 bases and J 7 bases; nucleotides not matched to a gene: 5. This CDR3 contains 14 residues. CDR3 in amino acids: CASSLDRARNTIYF. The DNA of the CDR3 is TGTGCCAGCAGTTTGGACAGGGCCCGGAACACCATATATTTT.

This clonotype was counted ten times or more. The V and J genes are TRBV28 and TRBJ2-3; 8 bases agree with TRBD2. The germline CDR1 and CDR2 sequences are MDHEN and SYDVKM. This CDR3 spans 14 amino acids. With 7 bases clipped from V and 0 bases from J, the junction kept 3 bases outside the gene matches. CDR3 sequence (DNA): TGTGCCAGCACCGGACTAGCTAGCACAGATACGCAGTATTTT. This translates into CASTGLASTDTQYF.

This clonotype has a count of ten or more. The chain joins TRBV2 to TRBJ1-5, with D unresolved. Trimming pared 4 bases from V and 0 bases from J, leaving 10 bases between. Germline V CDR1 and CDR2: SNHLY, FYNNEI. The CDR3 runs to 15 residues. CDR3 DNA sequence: TGTGCCAGCAGTGCACACGGTTATAGCAATCAGCCCCAGCATTTT. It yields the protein CASSAHGYSNQPQHF.

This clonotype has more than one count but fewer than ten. The CDR3 sequence: CATSDSSGMNTEAFF. CDR3 DNA: TGTGCCACCAGTGATTCTAGCGGGATGAACACTGAAGCTTTCTTT. The chain recombines TRBV24-1 with TRBJ1-1; unclear D gene. CDR3 length: 15 residues. Germline V CDR1 and CDR2: KGHDR, SFDVKD. The V end was cut by 2 bases, the J end by 0 bases, with 9 bases between.

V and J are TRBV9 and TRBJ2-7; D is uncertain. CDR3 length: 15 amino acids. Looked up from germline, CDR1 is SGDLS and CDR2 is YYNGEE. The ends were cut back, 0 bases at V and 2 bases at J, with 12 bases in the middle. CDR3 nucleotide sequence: TGTGCCAGCAGCGTAGCACCGGGTGGACCCTACGAGCAGTACTTC. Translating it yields CASSVAPGGPYEQYF.

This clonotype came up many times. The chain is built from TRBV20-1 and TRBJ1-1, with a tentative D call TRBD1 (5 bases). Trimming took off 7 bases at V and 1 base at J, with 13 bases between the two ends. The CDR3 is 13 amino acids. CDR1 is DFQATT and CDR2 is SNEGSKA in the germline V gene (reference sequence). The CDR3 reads CSGGTFANTEAFF. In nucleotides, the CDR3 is TGCAGTGGGGGGACCTTTGCGAACACTGAAGCTTTCTTT.